The clone carrying this T cell receptor (beta chain) was counted a few times. TCRdb redid the calling of the RT-PCR reads with MiXCR, one entry per CDR3 protein. The table lists 650,000 to 800,000 distinct CDR3 sequences, 14% of them singletons, with about 3.6% in the top ten. From germline, CDR1 is SGHDT and CDR2 YYEEEE. With 2 bases removed from V and 7 bases from J, the gap between germline ends came to 6 bases. The CDR3 length is 11 residues. This sequence joins TRBV5-6 and TRBJ1-2; no reliable D call. Sequenced sample: memory CD4+ T cells from blood. The sequence came from a female donor in good health, serving as a healthy control. This chain's CDR3 is CASSFSLGYTF. The CDR3 DNA sequence: TGTGCCAGCAGCTTTTCCCTTGGCTACACCTTC.